The T cell receptor beta chain under discussion was sequenced for a study of glioma-infiltrating T cells after dendritic cell vaccination. The study's findings and limits: TCR clonality showed no direct relationship with survival. Only a small number of patients had complete blood and tumor samples.

Sequencing used immunoSEQ multiplex PCR; TCRdb keeps in-frame clones, though not all of them. The table includes 85,000 to 110,000 clones, roughly 80% detected once. The V and J ends lost 1 base and 2 bases respectively, with 11 bases between them. The germline gives CDR1 MGHRA, CDR2 YSYEKL. The CDR3 is 15 residues long. A note on this clone: Its specificity is unknown.

The sequence was collected from a human donor with glioblastoma. The source material was blood, sampled before dendritic cell vaccination. V is TRBV4-1 and J is TRBJ1-1, with D unclear. CDR3 sequence reads: CASSQVGLDNTEAFF. The CDR3 region has the DNA TGCGCCAGCAGCCAAGTAGGACTTGACAACACTGAAGCTTTCTTT.